This is a list of T cell receptor beta chains from one sample in a study of T cell changes during pregnancy in multiple sclerosis. Produced via immunoSEQ multiplex PCR; TCRdb's table is partial and in-frame only. The sample has 35,000 to 50,000 clones; roughly nine tenths are singletons. Specimen: CD4+ T cells from peripheral blood mononuclear cells, collected after pregnancy. The receptors here all came from a female donor with multiple sclerosis, enrolled in a pregnancy study. Both conserved end residues are part of each CDR3. A row's size may be missing; if present it is once, few, many or a size class.

v_call clone_size cdr3_aa
TRBV30 - CAWAPTPPQGYTF
TRBV6-5 - CASRIGGLTGELFF
TRBV18 - CASSPWSGQGISGANVLTF
TRBV28 - CASSLGDGTSRETQYF
TRBV6-1 few CASSEQEGLQETQYF
TRBV11-2 - CASSLVGTGSSGANVLTF
TRBV19 - CASKIGGGRNIQYF
TRBV7-9 - CASSPRGGVSSEQYF
TRBV5-1 - CASSLERGYEQYF
TRBV18 - CASSPGLAGFPGANVLTF
TRBV28 - CASSPHGGGYEQYF